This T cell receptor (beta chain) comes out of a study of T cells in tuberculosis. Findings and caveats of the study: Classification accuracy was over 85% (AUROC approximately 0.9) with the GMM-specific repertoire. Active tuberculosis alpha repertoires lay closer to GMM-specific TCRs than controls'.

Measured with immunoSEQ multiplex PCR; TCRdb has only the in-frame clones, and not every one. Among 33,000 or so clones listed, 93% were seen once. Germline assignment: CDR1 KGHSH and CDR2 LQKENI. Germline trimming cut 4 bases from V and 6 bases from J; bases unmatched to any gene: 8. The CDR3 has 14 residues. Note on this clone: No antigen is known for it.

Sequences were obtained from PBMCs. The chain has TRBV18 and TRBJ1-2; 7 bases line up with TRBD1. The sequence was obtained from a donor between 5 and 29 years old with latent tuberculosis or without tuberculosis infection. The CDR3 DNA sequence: TGTGCCAGCTCACTAACCCCGGGACAGAATGGCTACACCTTC. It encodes CASSLTPGQNGYTF.